This T cell receptor beta chain comes out of a study of blood T cell repertoires in COVID-19 (dated by TCRdb to about 2020). Describing the broader study: Collaborator samples came from the United States, Italy and Spain and covered acute and convalescent phases of COVID-19. Where available, HLA class I and class II types were taken from metadata supplied by the sample provider and were not determined by assay-based typing. Sample metadata almost always included a de-identified subject ID, COVID-19 status, age in years and sex. The material from the prospective study consisted of cDNA or gDNA derived from T cells, B-cell-depleted T cells, or PBMCs. The repertoires were released in a freely available public database meant as a resource for research on the immune response to SARS-CoV-2. The dataset comprised deeply sampled blood TCRbeta repertoires from subjects exposed to, actively infected with, or recovered from COVID-19. Samples came from the ongoing ImmuneRACE study (first 160 participants) plus 1,254 subjects from 6 global collaborators.

TCRbeta CDR3 regions were amplified from genomic DNA by means of the immunoSEQ Assay, a bias-controlled multiplex PCR. As for the original processing: Within the assay, amplification of reference gene primers was used to estimate how many nucleated cells each sample contained. Sequence reads were collapsed and filtered to measure the absolute abundance of every unique TCRbeta CDR3 rearrangement. For each sample, productive Simpson clonality was calculated as the square root of Simpson's diversity index over productive rearrangements. TCRdb took over this immuneACCESS table, retaining in-frame rearrangements with V and J assigned. Such tables are incomplete; in checked studies, under half of the missing clones stem from an unresolved V gene, and the remainder is unexplained. The DNA gave D and trimming, while V, J and clone size come from that table. Here the sample has around 120,000 clones; over 85% occur a single time. Less than 5% of the sample is taken by the ten largest.

Beyond this particular receptor, the publication reports: The amount of clinical and demographic metadata varied by source and participant and was provided uncurated.

Note on this clone: Its cognate antigen has yet to be identified. Base qualities are not recorded, but no much larger clone differs from it by a single base.

The CDR3 numbers 15 residues from cysteine through phenylalanine. This entry keeps only the CDR3 DNA: 45 bases, framed from base 1. The V and J ends are trimmed by 4 bases and 9 bases, leaving 17 bases between them. Looking up the germline V gene yields CDR1 SGHRS and CDR2 YFSETQ. At one collaborating source in Seattle, patients were enrolled during active infection and were followed longitudinally through the course of disease. Collaborating institutions collected whole blood in K2EDTA tubes following their own protocols. For TCRbeta analysis, collaborator samples were shipped as frozen whole blood, as isolated PBMCs, or as DNA extracted from either sample type.

The sequence joins TRBV5-1 to TRBJ1-6; 6 matching bases give a weak D call of TRBD1. The sample comprised peripheral blood. This receptor was identified in a man aged 55 to 69 with COVID-19, enrolled during active disease. The CDR3 sequence is CASSPQQGRGSPLHF. The DNA reads TGCGCCAGCAGCCCCCAACAGGGTCGGGGTTCACCCCTCCACTTT.